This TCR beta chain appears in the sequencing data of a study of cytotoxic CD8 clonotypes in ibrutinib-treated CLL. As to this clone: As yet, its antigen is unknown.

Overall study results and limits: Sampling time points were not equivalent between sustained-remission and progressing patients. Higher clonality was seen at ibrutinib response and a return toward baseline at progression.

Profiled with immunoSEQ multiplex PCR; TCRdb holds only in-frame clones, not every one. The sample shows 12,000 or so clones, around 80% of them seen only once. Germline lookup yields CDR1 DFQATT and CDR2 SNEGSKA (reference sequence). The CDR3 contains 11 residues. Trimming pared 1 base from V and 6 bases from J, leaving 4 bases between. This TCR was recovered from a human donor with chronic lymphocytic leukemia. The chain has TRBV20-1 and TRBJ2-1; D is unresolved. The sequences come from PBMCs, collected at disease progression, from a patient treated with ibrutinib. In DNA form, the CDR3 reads TGCAGTGCTAGAGTTACCAATGAGCAGTTCTTC. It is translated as CSARVTNEQFF.